The present T cell receptor beta chain was sequenced within a study of blood T cell repertoires in COVID-19. The CDR3 consists of 14 residues. Germline V gene data show CDR1 as SGHRS and CDR2 as YFSETQ. With 0 bases clipped from V and 7 bases from J, the junction kept 7 bases outside the gene matches. Sequenced by immunoSEQ multiplex PCR; TCRdb stores in-frame clones only, minus some. The sample lists around 52,000 clones; about four fifths were seen once. This clone was counted once. Sequences were obtained from peripheral blood. This sequence originates from a woman aged 60-70 years with acute or convalescent COVID-19. This chain connects TRBV5-1 to TRBJ2-7; 7 bases fit TRBD2. CDR3 DNA: TGCGCCAGCAGCTTGGGACTAGCTGGGCGGGAGCAGTACTTC. This gives the protein CASSLGLAGREQYF.